Below are 14 T cell receptor beta chains sequenced from a single sample in a study of T-cell reconstitution after alpha-beta-depleted transplantation in children. The authors prepared the TCRbeta library with unique molecular identifiers. From the PCR reads, TCRdb called clonotypes with MiXCR, one entry per CDR3 protein. The sample has around 400,000 distinct CDR3 sequences, 20% seen once. Specimen: PBMCs from the stem cell graft donor, collected from the stem cell graft. These receptors all stem from a human donor who donated a stem cell graft to a child with acute myeloid leukemia.

This clonotype was seen more than once but under ten times. The chain carries TRBV29-1 and TRBJ2-2; D remains unclear. CDR1 and CDR2 (germline): SQVTM, ANQGSEA. Trimming took off 6 bases at V and 2 bases at J, with 7 bases between the two ends. This CDR3 contains 12 residues. The CDR3 reads CSVRHNTGELFF. The CDR3 nucleotides read TGCAGCGTCCGACACAACACCGGGGAGCTGTTTTTT.

This chain connects TRBV5-1 to TRBJ2-7; the match to TRBD2 covers 7 bases. J lost 3 bases, V lost 1 base, and 10 bases had no gene match. The CDR3 loop spans 16 amino acids. From germline, CDR1 is SGHRS and CDR2 YFSETQ. CDR3 sequence: CASSLRFMASGYEQYF. CDR3 DNA: TGCGCCAGCAGCTTGAGGTTTATGGCTAGCGGCTACGAGCAGTACTTC. The full variable domain, rest sourced from reference TRBV5-1 and TRBJ2-7, is KAGVTQTPRYLIKTRGQQVTLSCSPISGHRSVSWYQQTPGQGLQFLFEYFSETQRNKGNFPGRFSGRQFSNSRSEMNVSTLELGDSALYLCASSLRFMASGYEQYFGPGTRLTVT.

The sample holds many counts of this clonotype. The J gene is TRBJ2-7, the V gene TRBV29-1; D is unresolved. V was clipped by 6 bases and J by 4 bases, with 16 bases between them. The germline CDR1 and CDR2 sequences are SQVTM and ANQGSEA. This CDR3 comprises 13 residues. CDR3 nucleotide sequence: TGCAGCGTCCTGGGCCCCGATAGATACGAGCAGTACTTC. Its translation is CSVLGPDRYEQYF.

V and J are TRBV28 and TRBJ2-3, with 7 bases that match TRBD2. The CDR3 has 17 residues. J lost 0 bases, V lost 4 bases, and 10 bases had no gene match. The germline gives CDR1 MDHEN, CDR2 SYDVKM. For the CDR3, the DNA is TGTGCCAGCAGTTCCAAAAGGACTAGGGCTAGCACAGATACGCAGTATTTT. Translation gives CASSSKRTRASTDTQYF.

This clonotype was counted ten times or more. The rearrangement joins TRBV12-3 or TRBV12-4 to TRBJ1-5; a weak D match, TRBD1 (6 bases). The CDR3 is made up of 13 amino acids. With 8 bases removed from V and 4 bases from J, the gap between germline ends came to 12 bases. Here the CDR3 DNA reads TGTGCCAGCCGTCGAGGGGGGAATCAGCCCCAGCATTTT. Translating gives CASRRGGNQPQHF.

CDR3 region: CSASPPRTGSYEQYF. The CDR3 region has the DNA TGCAGTGCTAGTCCTCCCCGGACAGGGTCCTACGAGCAGTACTTC. The V call is TRBV20-1, the J call TRBJ2-7, with 8 nucleotides matching TRBD1. The CDR3 is made up of 15 amino acids. Trimming removed 3 bases from V and 1 base from J; junction bases left unmatched: 8. Per germline, CDR1 DFQATT and CDR2 SNEGSKA (reference sequence).

About this clonotype itself: As the CDR3 is not closed by the conserved phenylalanine or tryptophan, this likely results from a read error. The rearrangement uses TRBV29-1 and TRBJ1-1; the D is unclear. Deletions cut 3 bases from V and 2 bases from J, with 7 bases between. This CDR3 contains 12 residues. The V gene's germline CDR1 is SQVTM and CDR2 ANQGSEA. CDR3 in amino acids: CSVDVRNTEAFY. CDR3 coding DNA: TGCAGCGTTGATGTCCGTAACACTGAAGCTTTCTAT.

This clonotype showed up many times. The chain carries TRBV7-2 and TRBJ1-6; weak D call: TRBD1 (6 bases). The CDR3 extends over 14 amino acids. Trimming removed 2 bases from V and 7 bases from J, with 9 bases in between. Germline CDR1 SGHTA, CDR2 FQGNSA. The CDR3 nucleotides read TGTGCCAGCAGCTTACTTGGACAGAATTCACCCCTCCACTTT. Amino acid sequence: CASSLLGQNSPLHF.

The chain employs TRBV5-6 and TRBJ2-2; D perhaps matches TRBD2 (5 bases). CDR1 is SGHDT and CDR2 is YYEEEE in the germline V gene. Between the trimmed V and J ends, which lost 2 bases and 6 bases, there was a span of 5 bases. The CDR3 has 12 residues. The CDR3 sequence: CASSFSAGELFF. In nucleotides, the CDR3 is TGTGCCAGCAGCTTTAGCGCCGGGGAGCTGTTTTTT. The complete variable domain, with remaining parts taken from reference TRBV5-6 and TRBJ2-2, reads DAGVTQSPTHLIKTRGQQVTLRCSPKSGHDTVSWYQQALGQGPQFIFQYYEEEERQRGNFPDRFSGHQFPNYSSELNVNALLLGDSALYLCASSFSAGELFFGEGSRLTVL.

The chain joins TRBV5-8 to TRBJ2-7, with D hard to call. Trimming stripped 0 bases from V and 5 bases from J, with 15 bases between. This CDR3 spans 15 amino acids. Germline CDR1 is SGHTS and CDR2 is YDEGEE. The CDR3 DNA is TGTGCCAGCAGCTTGGTCCCCCTGAGGAAGCACGAGCAGTACTTC. Residues: CASSLVPLRKHEQYF. The full variable domain, completed using reference TRBV5-8 and TRBJ2-7, is EAGVTQSPTHLIKTRGQQATLRCSPISGHTSVYWYQQALGLGLQFLLWYDEGEERNRGNFPPRFSGRQFPNYSSELNVNALELEDSALYLCASSLVPLRKHEQYFGPGTRLTVT.

This sequence joins TRBV5-1 and TRBJ1-1; 7 nucleotides agree with TRBD1. The CDR3 runs 15 residues. V lost 4 bases, J lost 6 bases, and 12 bases stayed unmatched. The germline gives CDR1 SGHRS, CDR2 YFSETQ. In DNA form, the CDR3 reads TGCGCCAGCAGCGCCAGCAGGGGGAGCGGCGCTGAAGCTTTCTTT. It specifies CASSASRGSGAEAFF.

This chain connects TRBV16 to TRBJ2-7, with 8 bases aligning to TRBD1. V lost 2 bases and J lost 1; bases outside the gene matches: 4. From germline, CDR1 is KGHSY and CDR2 FQNENV. The CDR3 loop spans 15 amino acids. The CDR3 protein is CASSQGQGGSYEQYF. The CDR3 DNA follows: TGTGCCAGCAGCCAAGGACAGGGCGGATCCTACGAGCAGTACTTC.

As concerns this clonotype: A much larger clone lies one base from this, so it may be a read error. The J gene is TRBJ2-7, the V gene TRBV29-1, with D perhaps TRBD1 or TRBD2 (5 bases each). Trimming cost V 6 bases and J 0 bases, with 9 bases left between them. The CDR3 loop spans 12 amino acids. Germline lookup yields CDR1 SQVTM and CDR2 ANQGSEA. CDR3 region: CSVTGTSYEQYF. The CDR3 DNA follows: TGCAGCGTCACCGGGACCTCCTACGAGCAGTACTTC.

This clonotype turned up a few times. The chain joins TRBV20-1 to TRBJ1-4; D not certain. Deletions cut 3 bases from V and 2 bases from J, with 10 bases between. The germline V gene has CDR1 DFQATT and CDR2 SNEGSKA (reference sequence). The CDR3 consists of 14 residues. CDR3 in DNA: TGCAGTGCTAGGAAGGCGGGCACTAATGAAAAACTGTTTTTT. It specifies CSARKAGTNEKLFF.